Presented here are 11 T cell receptor beta chains from one specimen sequenced in a study of shared clonotypes between healthy human individuals. CD45RO negativity and positive selection for CCR7 defined naive CD8 cells, a population that excluded terminally differentiated effector memory CD45RA+ cells. Assay used: immunoSEQ multiplex PCR; TCRdb lists only in-frame clones, some missing. This repertoire shows some 2,100,000 clones, roughly 91% found once; its top ten account for more than 1.5%. Input material: naive CD8+ T cells from PBMCs. These receptors were obtained from a man aged 18 to 35 in good health. Some clones in this sample may be carry-over from other donors' samples.

This chain uses TRBV6-5 with TRBJ2-7; no definite D call. Germline V gene sequence: CDR1 MNHEY, CDR2 SVGAGI. The V end was cut by 5 bases, the J end by 4 bases, with 12 bases between. There are 13 residues in the CDR3. This CDR3 reads CASSPRTGYEQYF. In DNA form, the CDR3 reads TGTGCCAGCAGTCCCCGGACCGGATACGAGCAGTACTTC.

The V gene is TRBV5-4, the J gene TRBJ2-7, with D unclear. CDR1 and CDR2 (germline): SGHNT, YYREEE (reference sequence). The V gene lost 2 bases and the J gene lost 6 bases, with 9 bases spanning the gap. This CDR3 is built from 12 residues. CDR3 DNA sequence: TGTGCCAGCAGCTTTGACGGGCGCGAGCAGTACTTC. Residues: CASSFDGREQYF.

Regarding this clone: Different DNA sequences within this sample yield the same CDR3. The chain joins TRBV27 to TRBJ2-7; TRBD1 or TRBD2 may be the D gene (5 bases each). V shed 5 bases and J shed 1 base, with 9 bases lying between them. The germline CDR1 and CDR2 sequences are MNHEY and SMNVEV (reference sequence). This CDR3 is 13 amino acids long. The DNA for the CDR3 is TGTGCCAGCAGTCCCGGGACGTCCTACGAGCAGTACTTC. Translated, it gives CASSPGTSYEQYF.

This sequence joins TRBV4-1 and TRBJ2-7; 8 bases align to TRBD1. V was clipped by 3 bases and J by 3 bases; unmatched bases: 7. Germline CDR1 is MGHRA and CDR2 is YSYEKL. CDR3 length equals 15 residues. CDR3 protein: CASSHQTGVSYEQYF. Written as DNA, the CDR3 is TGCGCCAGCAGCCATCAGACAGGGGTTAGCTACGAGCAGTACTTC.

The chain has TRBV11-2 and TRBJ2-7; unclear D gene. The length of the CDR3 is 14 residues. Germline V lookup: CDR1 SGHAT, CDR2 FQNNGV. Trimming cost V 4 bases and J 5 bases, with 15 bases left between them. In DNA, the CDR3 is TGTGCCAGCAGCTCCCGAGTGGGGTGGGACGAGCAGTACTTC. Translated: CASSSRVGWDEQYF. Full variable domain (remainder filled in from reference TRBV11-2 and TRBJ2-7): EAGVAQSPRYKIIEKRQSVAFWCNPISGHATLYWYQQILGQGPKLLIQFQNNGVVDDSQLPKDRFSAERLKGVDSTLKIQPAKLEDSAVYLCASSSRVGWDEQYFGPGTRLTVT.

The chain carries TRBV21-1 and TRBJ1-2; TRBD1 is taken as the D call from the table, unchecked against the DNA. TRBV21-1 is classified as a pseudogene. The CDR3 contains 16 residues. CDR3 region: CARRDSSLHPLNGYTF. In nucleotides, the CDR3 is TGTGCCAGACGGGACAGCTCATTACATCCACTCAATGGCTACACCTTC.

J is TRBJ2-5 and V is TRBV7-2; D remains unclear. V lost 1 base and J lost 2, with 8 bases in between. CDR1 SGHTA and CDR2 FQGNSA come from the germline V gene. This CDR3 contains 14 residues. The CDR3 sequence is CASSLDMQQETQYF. The CDR3 DNA reads as TGTGCCAGCAGCTTAGATATGCAGCAAGAGACCCAGTACTTC. The variable domain in full, completed from reference TRBV7-2 and TRBJ2-5, reads GAGVSQSPSNKVTEKGKDVELRCDPISGHTALYWYRQSLGQGLEFLIYFQGNSAPDKSGLPSDRFSAERTGGSVSTLTIQRTQQEDSAVYLCASSLDMQQETQYFGPGTRLLVL.

V is TRBV5-1 and J is TRBJ1-1; 8 positions match TRBD1. V shed 0 bases and J 3 bases; nucleotides not matched to a gene: 4. In germline, CDR1 is SGHRS, CDR2 YFSETQ. The CDR3 sequence is 15 residues long. CDR3 region: CASSLDQGAYTEAFF. In DNA form, the CDR3 reads TGCGCCAGCAGCTTGGATCAGGGGGCTTACACTGAAGCTTTCTTT.

The J gene is TRBJ1-4, the V gene TRBV13; D is possibly TRBD1 (6 bases). Germline lookup yields CDR1 PRHDT and CDR2 FYEKMQ (reference sequence). The V end lost 5 bases, the J end lost 0 bases, and 10 bases lay between the germline ends. The CDR3 has 15 amino acids. CDR3 coding DNA: TGTGCCAGCAGCCCCAGACAGGCAACTAATGAAAAACTGTTTTTT. Translating gives CASSPRQATNEKLFF.

V is TRBV19 and J is TRBJ1-1; D uncertain. The V gene lost 5 bases and the J gene lost 8 bases, with 12 bases spanning the gap. This CDR3 has 12 amino acids. Looked up from germline, CDR1 is LNHDA and CDR2 is SQIVND (reference sequence). The CDR3 loop reads CASSHRVGEAFF. CDR3 nucleotide sequence: TGTGCCAGTAGTCACCGGGTAGGGGAAGCTTTCTTT. Looking up the rest from reference TRBV19 and TRBJ1-1 gives the full variable domain: DGGITQSPKYLFRKEGQNVTLSCEQNLNHDAMYWYRQDPGQGLRLIYYSQIVNDFQKGDIAEGYSVSREKKESFPLTVTSAQKNPTAFYLCASSHRVGEAFFGQGTRLTVV.

The chain employs TRBV2 and TRBJ2-5, with a tentative D call TRBD2 (6 bases). This CDR3 region has 14 residues. The V gene's germline CDR1 is SNHLY and CDR2 FYNNEI. The ends were cut back, 5 bases at V and 1 base at J, with 11 bases in the middle. CDR3: CASSNLGLQETQYF. In DNA form, the CDR3 reads TGTGCCAGCAGTAATCTGGGACTCCAAGAGACCCAGTACTTC.